The T cell receptor (beta chain) under discussion was sequenced for a study of blood T cell repertoires in COVID-19. For the study at large: Acute-phase and convalescent COVID-19 samples originated in the United States, Italy and Spain.

The table lists this clone with many counts. The CDR3 contains 13 residues. In germline, CDR1 is LNHDA, CDR2 SQIVND (reference sequence). The ends were cut back, 4 bases at V and 2 bases at J, with 8 bases in the middle. Per the study methods: Reference gene primer amplification gave estimated nucleated cell counts. Repertoires were generated with immunoSEQ multiplex PCR, while TCRdb's copy carries only in-frame clones and drops some. V, J and clone size are those of that table, while D and trimming were read from the DNA. The repertoire holds 90,000 to 100,000 clones, with around 88% as singletons. Sequencing was done on a sample of peripheral blood. The chain couples TRBV19 to TRBJ1-2; weak D call: TRBD1 (6 bases). This receptor was taken from a man older than 75 with acute or convalescent COVID-19. CDR3 amino acids: CASSRGQNYGYTF. CDR3 sequence (DNA): TGTGCCAGTAGTAGGGGACAAAACTATGGCTACACCTTC.